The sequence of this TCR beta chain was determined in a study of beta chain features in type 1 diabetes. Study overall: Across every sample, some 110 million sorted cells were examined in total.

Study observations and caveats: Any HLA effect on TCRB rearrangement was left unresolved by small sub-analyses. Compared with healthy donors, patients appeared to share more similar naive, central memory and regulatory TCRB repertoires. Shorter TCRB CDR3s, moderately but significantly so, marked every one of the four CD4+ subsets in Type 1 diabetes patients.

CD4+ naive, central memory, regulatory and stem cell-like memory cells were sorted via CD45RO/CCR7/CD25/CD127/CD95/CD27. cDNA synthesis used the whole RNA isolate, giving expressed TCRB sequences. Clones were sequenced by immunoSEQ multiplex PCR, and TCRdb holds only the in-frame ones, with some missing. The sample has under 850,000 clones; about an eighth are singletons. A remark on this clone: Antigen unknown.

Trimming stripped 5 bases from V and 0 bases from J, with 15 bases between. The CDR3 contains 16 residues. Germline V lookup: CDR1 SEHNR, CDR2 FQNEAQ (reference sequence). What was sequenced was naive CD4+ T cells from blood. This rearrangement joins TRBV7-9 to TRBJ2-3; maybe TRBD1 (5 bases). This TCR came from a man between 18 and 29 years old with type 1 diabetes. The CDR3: CASSPRAITSTDTQYF. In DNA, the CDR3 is TGTGCCAGCAGCCCCAGGGCCATTACTAGCACAGATACGCAGTATTTT.